This paragraph covers one TCR beta chain sequence. Its antigen is unidentified. This record comes from a study of siplizumab effects on memory and regulatory T cells. Study-level results: Roughly 75-95% of proliferating CD4+ or CD8+ clones defied assignment to a naive or memory phenotype.

Sequencing used immunoSEQ multiplex PCR; TCRdb keeps in-frame clones, though not all of them. This sample has some 53,000 clones; about 97% occur once, and the top ten carry around 0.66%. The CDR3 extends over 16 amino acids. Trimming took 2 bases from V and 0 from J, leaving 12 bases between them. The germline V gene has CDR1 SGHNT and CDR2 YYREEE (reference sequence). Sequencing used naive CD4+ T cells sorted from blood. The rearrangement uses TRBV5-4 and TRBJ2-1; D is uncertain. The receptor was isolated from a human donor in good health. The DNA of the CDR3 is TGTGCCAGCAGCTTCGACGCGCAGAGCTCCTACAATGAGCAGTTCTTC. As protein: CASSFDAQSSYNEQFF.